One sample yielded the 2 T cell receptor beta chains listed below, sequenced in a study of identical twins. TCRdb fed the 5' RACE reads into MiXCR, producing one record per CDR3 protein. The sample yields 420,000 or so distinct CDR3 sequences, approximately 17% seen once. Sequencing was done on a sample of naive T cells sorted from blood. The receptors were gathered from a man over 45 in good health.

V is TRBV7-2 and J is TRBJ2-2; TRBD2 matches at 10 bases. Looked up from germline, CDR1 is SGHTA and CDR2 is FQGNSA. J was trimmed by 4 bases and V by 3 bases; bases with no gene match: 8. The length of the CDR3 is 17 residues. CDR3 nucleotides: TGTGCCAGCAGCTTGCGTCTAGCGGGAGTGATCACCGGGGAGCTGTTTTTT. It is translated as CASSLRLAGVITGELFF.

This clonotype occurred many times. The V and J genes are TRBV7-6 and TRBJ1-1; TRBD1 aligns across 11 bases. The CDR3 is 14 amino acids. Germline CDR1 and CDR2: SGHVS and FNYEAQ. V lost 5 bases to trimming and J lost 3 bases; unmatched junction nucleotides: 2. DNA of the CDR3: TGTGCCAGCAGCGCGGGACAGGGGGACACTGAAGCTTTCTTT. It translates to CASSAGQGDTEAFF.